Following are 7 T cell receptor beta chains from one sample sequenced in a study of shared clonotypes between healthy human individuals (dated by TCRdb to the early 2020s). The library came from the immunoSEQ multiplex PCR assay. TCRdb carries this immuneACCESS record with in-frame sequences only. Its versions omit some clonotypes, under half of them owing to an unresolved V gene in the studies checked, with the rest unexplained. The sample includes 470,000 or so clones, with around 85% observed a single time. In total, the top ten clones hold approximately 11% of the sample. The sample taken for sequencing was PBMCs. The receptors originated from a woman in her forties in good health. Some clones in this sample may be carry-over from other donors' samples.

Of note for this clone: Other DNA variants within this sample encode the same CDR3. CDR3: CSLPLVAGVLDTQYF. DNA of the CDR3: TGCAGCCTACCATTGGTAGCGGGAGTTTTAGATACGCAGTATTTT. The chain links TRBV29-1 to TRBJ2-3, with 9 bases lining up with TRBD2. Per germline, CDR1 SQVTM and CDR2 ANQGSEA. Losses at the gene ends were 8 bases for V and 5 bases for J; bases not matched to a gene: 14. The CDR3 is 15 amino acids.

Turning to this clone: One base separates it from a far larger clone, so it is likely a read error. Lacking the conserved final phenylalanine or tryptophan, this CDR3 likely reflects a read error. The chain has TRBV28 and TRBJ1-5, with 7 bases aligning to TRBD1. V shed 6 bases, J shed 0 bases, and the junction held 5 bases outside the gene matches. CDR3 length: 15 residues. Germline V gene sequence: CDR1 MDHEN, CDR2 SYDVKM. This CDR3 reads CASRPGQTSNQPQHL. The CDR3 bases are TGTGCCAGCAGACCGGGACAGACTAGCAATCAGCCCCAGCATCTT.

This clone came up many times. The same CDR3 can be traced to other DNA sequences in this sample. This chain links TRBV6-5 with TRBJ1-4; D is ambiguous. The V and J ends lost 2 bases and 5 bases respectively, with 6 bases between them. CDR1 and CDR2 from the germline V gene are MNHEY and SVGAGI. The CDR3 has 13 residues. The CDR3: CASSYSRNEKLFF. The CDR3 DNA reads as TGTGCCAGCAGTTACAGCAGAAATGAAAAACTGTTTTTT.

J is TRBJ1-3 and V is TRBV29-1, with D tentatively TRBD1 (5 bases). The CDR3 consists of 14 residues. Germline V CDR1 and CDR2: SQVTM, ANQGSEA. V dropped 2 bases and J dropped 5 bases, with 13 bases sitting between them. The CDR3 nucleotides read TGCAGCGTTGAACCCCGGACAAACAGAAACACCATATATTTT. This translates into CSVEPRTNRNTIYF. Together with reference TRBV29-1 and TRBJ1-3, the CDR3 gives the full variable domain: SAVISQKPSRDICQRGTSLTIQCQVDSQVTMMFWYRQQPGQSLTLIATANQGSEATYESGFVIDKFPISRPNLTFSTLTVSNMSPEDSSIYLCSVEPRTNRNTIYFGEGSWLTVV.

In this sample, this clone turned up once. This rearrangement joins TRBV19 to TRBJ1-5, with D perhaps matching TRBD1 (6 bases). Germline V gene lookup returns CDR1 LNHDA and CDR2 SQIVND (reference sequence). This CDR3 contains 17 residues. V gave up 5 bases and J gave up 2 bases, with 19 bases separating them. The CDR3 bases are TGTGCCAGTAGTCATGGGGGGGCCGAGAGGGGCAATCAGCCCCAGCATTTT. This codes for CASSHGGAERGNQPQHF.

The rearrangement joins TRBV5-1 to TRBJ2-2, with 11 positions matching TRBD1. The CDR3 runs to 16 residues. Per germline, CDR1 SGHRS and CDR2 YFSETQ. V trimming: 0 bases; J trimming: 5 bases; junction bases outside the gene matches: 3. This CDR3 reads CASSLEGTGGTGELFF. The CDR3 DNA sequence: TGCGCCAGCAGCTTGGAAGGGACAGGGGGTACCGGGGAGCTGTTTTTT.

Points on this clone: The sample carries other DNA sequences with the same CDR3. This chain links TRBV5-1 with TRBJ1-1; D uncertain. The CDR3 runs 13 residues. Trimming pared 0 bases from V and 4 bases from J, leaving 7 bases between. The germline V gene encodes CDR1 SGHRS and CDR2 YFSETQ. The CDR3 spells CASSLGGGTEAFF. The CDR3 DNA follows: TGCGCCAGCAGCTTGGGCGGAGGCACTGAAGCTTTCTTT.